This is a list of T cell receptor beta chains from one sample in a study of shared clonotypes between healthy human individuals. Sequenced by immunoSEQ multiplex PCR; TCRdb stores in-frame clones only, minus some. The sample lists a few hundred thousand clones; just over 65% were seen once. The sequencing sample was made of memory CD4+ T cells sorted from blood. The receptors were gathered from a man aged 25 to 40 in good health. Both conserved end residues are part of each CDR3. A D gene is named only where the DNA matches it firmly. Expanded clones get a size class; other rows say once, few or many, or leave the size out.

>-|TRBD2|TRBV5-4|TRBJ2-3
CASSGMAAGVTDTQYF
TGTGCCAGCAGCGGCATGGCAGCGGGAGTTACAGATACGCAGTATTTT
>-|-|TRBV29-1|TRBJ2-3
CSVDRDTDTQYF
TGCAGCGTTGATAGAGACACAGATACGCAGTATTTT
>many|TRBD1|TRBV5-5|TRBJ1-2
CASTPWDRAGGYTF
TGTGCCAGCACCCCCTGGGACAGGGCTGGCGGCTACACCTTC
>-|-|TRBV28|TRBJ2-5
CASSLVGGGRETQYF
TGTGCCAGCAGTCTCGTGGGAGGGGGTAGAGAGACCCAGTACTTC
>-|-|TRBV18|TRBJ1-1
CASSAGRGRDTEAFF
TGTGCCAGCTCCGCTGGGCGGGGCAGGGACACTGAAGCTTTCTTT
>few|TRBD1|TRBV7-9|TRBJ1-1
CASSPPRQGLMNTEAFF
TGTGCCAGCAGCCCGCCGAGACAGGGGTTAATGAACACTGAAGCTTTCTTT
>-|TRBD1|TRBV19|TRBJ1-1
CASGLGQGQAFF
TGTGCCAGTGGACTGGGACAGGGTCAGGCTTTCTTT
>-|-|TRBV18|TRBJ2-7
CASSPPRSRAEQYF
TGTGCCAGCTCACCACCGAGATCGCGTGCCGAGCAGTACTTC
>-|-|TRBV15|TRBJ1-1
CATGAGLGTEAFF
TGTGCCACCGGGGCGGGGCTGGGAACTGAAGCTTTCTTT
>many|-|TRBV4-3|TRBJ1-4
CASSQSGRRDEKLFF
TGCGCCAGCAGCCAATCAGGCCGACGGGATGAAAAACTGTTTTTT
>-|TRBD2|TRBV6-1|TRBJ2-1
CASSVGLAGGNEQFF
TGTGCCAGCAGTGTCGGACTAGCGGGAGGGAATGAGCAGTTCTTC